This T cell receptor beta chain was obtained from a study of T cells in Graves' hyperthyroidism and ophthalmopathy. Together with thyroid ultrasound, orbital computed tomography, serum thyroxine and TRAb, clinical symptoms were used for diagnoses. A few counts support this clonotype. V gave up 10 bases and J gave up 6 bases; unmatched junction bases: 15. CDR3 length: 15 residues. Germline loops: CDR1 ENHRY, CDR2 SYGVKD. Researchers took RNA transcripts and amplified the TCR beta CDR3 regions from them. In the first-round RT-PCR of the TCR CDR3, the HTBI primer set was used. TCRdb processed the multiplex PCR reads anew with MiXCR; each CDR3 protein has one entry. The table records roughly 520,000 distinct CDR3 sequences, around a quarter of them present only once.

This chain links TRBV10-3 with TRBJ1-5; 7 bases are shared with TRBD1. Sequencing input: blood. The sequence came from a young woman with Graves' ophthalmopathy. The CDR3 DNA is TGTGCCAGCAGGGAGTCGGCAGGGGGGGTTCAGCCCCAGCATTTT. Translating gives CASRESAGGVQPQHF.